Detailed here is one T cell receptor beta chain. The antigen is unknown. This sample was taken from a study of cytomegalovirus exposure and HLA in healthy donors. Overall study results and limits: When analyzed later, a missense DCLRE1C variant was found to be linked to TCR beta V- and J-gene trimming.

CDR1 SGDLS and CDR2 YYNGEE come from the germline V gene. V lost 4 bases and J lost 0, with 10 bases in between. The CDR3 sequence is 15 residues long. Primers for the PCR totalled 60 Vbeta and 13 Jbeta. Clones were read by immunoSEQ multiplex PCR, and TCRdb kept only the in-frame ones, dropping some. This repertoire comprises 200,000 to 250,000 clones; its ten largest clones make up approximately 0.98%. This clonotype was sampled from a woman aged 30 to 39 in good health and CMV-seropositive. V usage is TRBV9 and J usage is TRBJ1-4; no clear D. The sample taken for sequencing was PBMCs. CDR3 DNA sequence: TGTGCCAGCAGCCCCCGGGGAGCAACTAATGAAAAACTGTTTTTT. This encodes CASSPRGATNEKLFF.